This TCR beta chain was recorded in a study of early T cells in non-severe SARS-CoV-2 infection. In TCRdb, the 5' RACE reads were re-called with MiXCR into one record per CDR3 protein. The table has some 71,000 distinct CDR3 sequences, approximately 10% seen once; the top ten hold 5% to 7%. V gave up 3 bases and J gave up 6 bases, with 18 bases separating them. This CDR3 has 16 residues. Germline values: CDR1 SGHTA, CDR2 FQGNSA. Study results and limitations: Matching results from VDJdb favored anti-spike CD8 responses, leaving private and CD4 specificities undetected.

As concerns this clonotype: Its antigen is not known.

The receptor was derived from an adult who was a healthcare worker with PCR-confirmed SARS-CoV-2 infection or an uninfected control (not recorded which). The chain combines TRBV7-2 with TRBJ2-1; D unclear. Sequenced material: whole blood, taken at baseline. In DNA form, the CDR3 reads TGTGCCAGCAGCTTTGTCCTTGGCTTAGGTCGCAATGAGCAGTTCTTC. It specifies CASSFVLGLGRNEQFF. Full variable domain (missing parts from reference TRBV7-2 and TRBJ2-1): GAGVSQSPSNKVTEKGKDVELRCDPISGHTALYWYRQSLGQGLEFLIYFQGNSAPDKSGLPSDRFSAERTGGSVSTLTIQRTQQEDSAVYLCASSFVLGLGRNEQFFGPGTRLTVL.